This T cell receptor beta chain was recorded in a study of T-cell memory formation after mild COVID-19. Study-wide results and caveats: The study detected some responding clones in pre-infection memory, suggesting cross-reactive memory joined. Of the contracting clones, CD4+ ones lay mainly in CM and EM, and CD8+ ones in EMRA. The SARS-CoV-2 specificity of second-wave clones reaching peak at day 37 remained unverified.

Each CDR3 protein gets one entry after TCRdb re-called the 5' RACE reads with MiXCR. This table holds about 470,000 distinct CDR3 sequences, roughly 25% found once. Turning to this clonotype: What it binds is not known.

Germline V lookup: CDR1 KGHDR, CDR2 SFDVKD. The CDR3 is 16 residues long. V was clipped by 3 bases and J by 5 bases, with 18 bases between them. Sequenced input: PBMCs or a T cell subset sorted from them (not recorded which). The sequence derives from an adult woman who had mild COVID-19 (a few samples of this study predate the infection). Cell type and time point are not known. This rearrangement joins TRBV24-1 to TRBJ1-2, with D possibly TRBD1 on 6 matching bases. The CDR3 here is CATSDELGGGPYGYTF. CDR3 bases: TGTGCCACCAGTGATGAACTCGGTGGGGGGCCGTATGGCTACACCTTC.